Included here is one T cell receptor (beta chain) sequence, with context. What it binds is unknown. As to treatment: some 19 received Ad26.COV2.S at low or high dose, single or two shots; about 5 received placebo; per-sample allocation not given. Sampling happened 63 days after the first vaccine or placebo injection. Immunization relied on an Ad26 vector, which expressed Wuhan-strain SARS-CoV-2 spike. The table came from immunoSEQ multiplex PCR; TCRdb's copy has only in-frame clones and leaves some out. The sample has 500,000 or so clones, roughly 85% seen once; the top ten hold about 13%. The record originates from a study of Ad26.COV2.S vaccination and SARS-CoV-2 variants. The CDR3 sequence is 15 residues long. Trimming pared 4 bases from V and 4 bases from J, leaving 14 bases between. Germline V gene sequence: CDR1 SGHTA, CDR2 FQGNSA. Overall study results and limits: While placebo recipients had lower spike-specific TCR breadth, vaccine recipients had more.

The sample here was peripheral blood, taken in a trial of Ad26.COV2.S vaccine versus placebo. The chain is built from TRBV7-2 and TRBJ1-5, with D unclear. This TCR was sampled from a person between 18 and 65 years old who received the Ad26.COV2.S COVID-19 vaccine or a placebo. In nucleotides, the CDR3 is TGTGCCAGCAGCTCCTCGATCGTTTTGAATCAGCCCCAGCATTTT. It translates to CASSSSIVLNQPQHF.